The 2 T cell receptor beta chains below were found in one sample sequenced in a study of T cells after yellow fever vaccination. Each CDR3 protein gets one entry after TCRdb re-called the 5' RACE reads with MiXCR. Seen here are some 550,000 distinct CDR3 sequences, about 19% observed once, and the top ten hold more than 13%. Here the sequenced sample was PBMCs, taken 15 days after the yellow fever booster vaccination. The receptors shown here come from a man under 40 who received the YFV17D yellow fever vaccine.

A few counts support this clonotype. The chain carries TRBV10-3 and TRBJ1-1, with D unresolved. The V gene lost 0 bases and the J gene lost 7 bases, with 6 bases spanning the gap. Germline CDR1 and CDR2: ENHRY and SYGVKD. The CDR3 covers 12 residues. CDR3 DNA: TGTGCCATCAGTGAGTCGCAGATTGAAGCTTTCTTT. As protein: CAISESQIEAFF.

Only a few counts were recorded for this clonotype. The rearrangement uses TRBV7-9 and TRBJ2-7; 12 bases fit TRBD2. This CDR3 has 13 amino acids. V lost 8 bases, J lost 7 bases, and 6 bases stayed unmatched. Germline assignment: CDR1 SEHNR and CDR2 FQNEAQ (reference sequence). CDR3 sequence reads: CASRLAGEREQYF. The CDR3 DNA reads TGTGCCAGCCGACTAGCGGGAGAGAGGGAGCAGTACTTC.